A single sample is the source of the 12 T cell receptor beta chains below, sequenced in a study of Ad26.COV2.S vaccination and SARS-CoV-2 variants. Treatment given: around 19 received Ad26.COV2.S at low or high dose, single or two shots; roughly five received placebo; per-sample allocation not given. Repertoires come from day 63 after the first vaccine or placebo injection. Assay used: immunoSEQ multiplex PCR; TCRdb lists only in-frame clones, some missing. The repertoire holds roughly 350,000 clones, with 70% to 90% as singletons. Material: peripheral blood, obtained in a trial of Ad26.COV2.S vaccine versus placebo. The receptor set was obtained from a person aged 18 to 65 who received the Ad26.COV2.S COVID-19 vaccine or a placebo.

This chain connects TRBV28 to TRBJ2-7; D is possibly TRBD1 (5 bases). The V and J ends lost 2 bases and 3 bases respectively, with 17 bases between them. Germline lookup yields CDR1 MDHEN and CDR2 SYDVKM. This CDR3 is built from 16 residues. The CDR3 DNA follows: TGTGCCAGCAGTTTAGTGAGGTGGACAAACGACTACGAGCAGTACTTC. Residues: CASSLVRWTNDYEQYF. The whole variable domain, filled in from reference TRBV28 and TRBJ2-7, reads DVKVTQSSRYLVKRTGEKVFLECVQDMDHENMFWYRQDPGLGLRLIYFSYDVKMKEKGDIPEGYSVSREKKERFSLILESASTNQTSMYLCASSLVRWTNDYEQYFGPGTRLTVT.

V and J are TRBV7-8 and TRBJ2-7; 8 bases map to TRBD2. CDR1 is SGHVS and CDR2 is FQNEAQ in the germline V gene. The CDR3 loop spans 14 amino acids. V shed 5 bases and J 2 bases; nucleotides not matched to a gene: 5. The CDR3 bases are TGTGCCAGCAGCCACGGAGCGGGGGCCTACGAGCAGTACTTC. It is translated as CASSHGAGAYEQYF.

The chain employs TRBV5-1 and TRBJ1-5, with D unclear. The germline V gene has CDR1 SGHRS and CDR2 YFSETQ. The CDR3 sequence is 14 residues long. V lost 4 bases, J lost 7 bases, and 15 bases lay in between. CDR3 protein: CASSPGEGEQPQHF. The CDR3 DNA is TGCGCCAGCAGCCCCGGGGAGGGAGAACAGCCCCAGCATTTT.

As regards this clone: The same CDR3 can be traced to other DNA sequences in this sample. The V and J genes are TRBV27 and TRBJ2-1, with D possibly TRBD2 on 6 matching bases. Germline values: CDR1 MNHEY, CDR2 SMNVEV (reference sequence). The ends were cut back, 6 bases at V and 1 base at J, with 10 bases in the middle. This CDR3 has 14 residues. In DNA form, the CDR3 reads TGTGCCAGCAGCTCTCGGGGGTCCTACAATGAGCAGTTCTTC. As protein: CASSSRGSYNEQFF.

The CDR3 nucleotides read TGTGCCAGCAGTTTGCGGACTAGCGGGAGATACTACGAGCAGTACTTC. Protein product: CASSLRTSGRYYEQYF. The V gene is TRBV27, the J gene TRBJ2-7, with TRBD2 identical over 13 bases. Germline V gene sequence: CDR1 MNHEY, CDR2 SMNVEV (reference sequence). The CDR3 sequence is 16 residues long. V lost 3 bases to trimming and J lost 3 bases; unmatched junction nucleotides: 5.

The chain combines TRBV19 with TRBJ1-4; D might be TRBD1 (6 bases). The CDR3 is 14 residues long. Germline V gene lookup returns CDR1 LNHDA and CDR2 SQIVND (reference sequence). The V end was cut by 10 bases, the J end by 8 bases, with 20 bases between. The DNA for the CDR3 is TGTGCCACCCATCCGGGGGCAAGGTCGGAAAAACTGTTTTTT. Its translation: CATHPGARSEKLFF.

The rearrangement joins TRBV28 to TRBJ2-7; D may match TRBD1 or TRBD2 (6 bases each). The CDR3 has 15 amino acids. V was pared by 0 bases and J by 0 bases, with 9 bases between. Per the germline V gene, CDR1 is MDHEN and CDR2 is SYDVKM. The CDR3 spells CASSLWEGVSYEQYF. Here the CDR3 DNA reads TGTGCCAGCAGTTTATGGGAGGGGGTCTCCTACGAGCAGTACTTC.

Here the CDR3 DNA reads TGTGCCAGCAGCCCCTACCTAGGGGGGGCGAAAGGCTACACCTTC. Amino acid sequence: CASSPYLGGAKGYTF. The chain has TRBV7-2 and TRBJ1-2, with D possibly being TRBD1 (6 bases). Per germline, CDR1 SGHTA and CDR2 FQGNSA. The CDR3 contains 15 residues. Between the trimmed V and J ends, which lost 5 bases and 8 bases, there was a span of 21 bases.

This chain joins TRBV5-1 and TRBJ2-7; the match to TRBD2 covers 7 bases. Germline-derived CDR1 and CDR2 are SGHRS and YFSETQ. The CDR3 is 14 amino acids. V was pared by 0 bases and J by 4 bases, with 4 bases of the junction left unmatched. CDR3 in amino acids: CASSLDGGGYEQYF. The CDR3 DNA reads TGCGCCAGCAGCTTGGATGGCGGGGGTTACGAGCAGTACTTC.

In its sample, this clone was seen once. V is TRBV28 and J is TRBJ2-2; D is unclear. The germline V gene has CDR1 MDHEN and CDR2 SYDVKM. The CDR3 loop spans 14 amino acids. Trimming took 5 bases from V and 5 from J, leaving 12 bases between them. The CDR3 sequence is CASSLISGTGELFF. For the CDR3, the DNA is TGTGCCAGCAGTCTTATTTCCGGAACCGGGGAGCTGTTTTTT.

CDR3 in amino acids: CASTFGTGASGYTF. The CDR3 DNA is TGTGCCAGCACCTTCGGGACAGGGGCAAGTGGCTACACCTTC. This rearrangement joins TRBV6-5 to TRBJ1-2, with 10 positions matching TRBD1. Germline trimming cut 7 bases from V and 7 bases from J; bases unmatched to any gene: 9. There are 14 residues in the CDR3. Germline V lookup: CDR1 MNHEY, CDR2 SVGAGI.

The CDR3 DNA sequence: TGTGCCAGCAGCTTAGCGCAATCCGGGGAGCTGTTTTTT. Amino acid sequence: CASSLAQSGELFF. This sequence joins TRBV7-6 and TRBJ2-2, with D unresolved. The CDR3 is made up of 13 amino acids. Germline assignment: CDR1 SGHVS and CDR2 FNYEAQ. V was shortened by 0 bases and J by 6 bases, with 5 bases between the two germline ends.